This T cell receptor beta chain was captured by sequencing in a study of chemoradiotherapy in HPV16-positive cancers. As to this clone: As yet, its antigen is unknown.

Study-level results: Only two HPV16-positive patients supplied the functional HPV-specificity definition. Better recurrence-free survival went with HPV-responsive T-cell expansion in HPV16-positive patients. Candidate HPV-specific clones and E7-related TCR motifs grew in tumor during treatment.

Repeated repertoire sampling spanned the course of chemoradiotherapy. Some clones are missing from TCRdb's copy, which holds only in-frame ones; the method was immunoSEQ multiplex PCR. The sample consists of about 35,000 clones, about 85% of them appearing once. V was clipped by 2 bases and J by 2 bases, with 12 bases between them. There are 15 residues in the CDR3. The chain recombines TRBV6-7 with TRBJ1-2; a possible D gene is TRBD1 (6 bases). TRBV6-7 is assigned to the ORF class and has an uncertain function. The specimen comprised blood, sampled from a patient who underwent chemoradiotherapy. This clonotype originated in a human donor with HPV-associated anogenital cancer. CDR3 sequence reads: CASSYRPQGNYGYTF. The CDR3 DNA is TGTGCCAGCAGTTACCGGCCGCAGGGGAACTATGGCTACACCTTC.